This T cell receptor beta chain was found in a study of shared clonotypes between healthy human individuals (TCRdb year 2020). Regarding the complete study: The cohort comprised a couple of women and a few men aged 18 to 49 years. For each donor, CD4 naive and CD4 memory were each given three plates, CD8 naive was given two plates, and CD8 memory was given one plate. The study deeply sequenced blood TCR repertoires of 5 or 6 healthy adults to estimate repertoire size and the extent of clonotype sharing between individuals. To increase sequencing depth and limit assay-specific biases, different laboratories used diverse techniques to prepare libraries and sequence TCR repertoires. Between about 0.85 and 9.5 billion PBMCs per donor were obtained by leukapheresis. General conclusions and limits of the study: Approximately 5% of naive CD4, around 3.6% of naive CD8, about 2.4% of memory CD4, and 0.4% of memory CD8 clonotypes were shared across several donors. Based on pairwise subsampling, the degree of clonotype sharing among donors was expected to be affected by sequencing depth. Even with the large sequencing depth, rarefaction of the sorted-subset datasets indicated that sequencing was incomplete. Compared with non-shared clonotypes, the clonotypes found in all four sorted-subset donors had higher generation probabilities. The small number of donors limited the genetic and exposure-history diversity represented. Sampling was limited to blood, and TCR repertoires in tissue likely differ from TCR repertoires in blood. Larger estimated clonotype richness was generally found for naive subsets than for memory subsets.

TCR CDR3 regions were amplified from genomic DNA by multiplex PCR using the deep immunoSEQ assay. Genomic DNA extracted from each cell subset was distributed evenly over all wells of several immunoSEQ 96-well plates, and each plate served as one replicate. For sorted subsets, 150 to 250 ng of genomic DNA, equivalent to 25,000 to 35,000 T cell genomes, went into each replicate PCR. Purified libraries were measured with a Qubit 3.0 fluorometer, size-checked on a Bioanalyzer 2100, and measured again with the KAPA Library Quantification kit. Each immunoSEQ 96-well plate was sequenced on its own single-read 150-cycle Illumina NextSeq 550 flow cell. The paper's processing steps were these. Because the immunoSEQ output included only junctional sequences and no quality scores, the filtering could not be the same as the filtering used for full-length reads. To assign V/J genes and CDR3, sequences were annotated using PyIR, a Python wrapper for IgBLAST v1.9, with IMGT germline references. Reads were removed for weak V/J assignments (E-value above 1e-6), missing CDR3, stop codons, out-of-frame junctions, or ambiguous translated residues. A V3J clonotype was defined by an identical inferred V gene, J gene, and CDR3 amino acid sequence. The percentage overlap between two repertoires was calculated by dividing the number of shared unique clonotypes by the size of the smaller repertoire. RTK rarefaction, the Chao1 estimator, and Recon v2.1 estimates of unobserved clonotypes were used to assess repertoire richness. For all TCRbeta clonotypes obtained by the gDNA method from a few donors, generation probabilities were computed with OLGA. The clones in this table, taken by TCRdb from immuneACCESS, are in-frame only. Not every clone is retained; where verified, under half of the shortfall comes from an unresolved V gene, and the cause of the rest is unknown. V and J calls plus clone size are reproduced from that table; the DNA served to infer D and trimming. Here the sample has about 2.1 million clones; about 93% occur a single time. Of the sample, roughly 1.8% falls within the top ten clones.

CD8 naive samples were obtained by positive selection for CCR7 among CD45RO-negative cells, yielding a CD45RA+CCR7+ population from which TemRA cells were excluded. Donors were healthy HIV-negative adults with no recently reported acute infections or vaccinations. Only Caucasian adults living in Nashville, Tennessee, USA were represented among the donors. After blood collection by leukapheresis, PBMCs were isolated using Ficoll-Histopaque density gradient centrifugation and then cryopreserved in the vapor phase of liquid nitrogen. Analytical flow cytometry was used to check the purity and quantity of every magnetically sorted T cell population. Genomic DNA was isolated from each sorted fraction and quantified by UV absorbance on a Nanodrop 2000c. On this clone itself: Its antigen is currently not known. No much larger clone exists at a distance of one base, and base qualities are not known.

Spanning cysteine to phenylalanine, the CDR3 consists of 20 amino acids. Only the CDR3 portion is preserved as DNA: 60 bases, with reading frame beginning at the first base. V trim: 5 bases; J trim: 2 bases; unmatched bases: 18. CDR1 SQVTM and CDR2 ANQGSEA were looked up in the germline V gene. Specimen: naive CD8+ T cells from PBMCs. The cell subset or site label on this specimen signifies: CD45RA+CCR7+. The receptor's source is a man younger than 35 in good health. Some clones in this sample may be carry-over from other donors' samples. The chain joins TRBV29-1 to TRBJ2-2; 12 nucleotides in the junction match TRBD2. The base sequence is TGCAGCGTTATTTCACGGTCCAGTATGGGACTAGCGGGTAACACCGGGGAGCTGTTTTTT. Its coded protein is CSVISRSSMGLAGNTGELFF.